Listed here are 5 T cell receptor beta chains from one sample, sequenced in a study of blood T cell repertoires in COVID-19. Sequencing was performed with immunoSEQ multiplex PCR; in TCRdb, only in-frame clones are kept and a portion is missing. Among about 64,000 clones, 88% were seen once, and the ten largest hold about a tenth. Sequenced material: PBMCs or T cells enriched from blood (not recorded which). The receptors stem from a woman between 40 and 55 years old who had recovered from COVID-19.

The rearrangement joins TRBV5-4 to TRBJ1-6, with 7 positions matching TRBD1. The CDR3 spans 13 residues. Losses at the gene ends were 7 bases for V and 5 bases for J; bases not matched to a gene: 3. Germline lookup yields CDR1 SGHNT and CDR2 YYREEE (reference sequence). CDR3 DNA: TGTGCCAGCGCGACAGGGAATAATTCACCCCTCCACTTT. This translates into CASATGNNSPLHF.

This chain joins TRBV15 and TRBJ2-1; 9 bases are a match to TRBD1. The V gene end was trimmed by 0 bases and the J gene end by 9 bases; junction bases not matched to a gene: 9. Germline lookup yields CDR1 LNHNV and CDR2 YYDKDF (reference sequence). The CDR3 runs to 16 residues. DNA for the CDR3: TGTGCCACCAGCAGAGAGCCCCAGGGACAGGGAACTGAGCAGTTCTTC. This sequence encodes CATSREPQGQGTEQFF.

This rearrangement joins TRBV3-1 (or the pseudogene TRBV3-2) to TRBJ2-3; tentative D call: TRBD1 (6 bases). CDR1 and CDR2 (germline): LGHDT, YNNKEL (reference sequence). The CDR3 is 16 residues long. Trimming stripped 0 bases from V and 4 bases from J, with 14 bases between. CDR3 coding DNA: TGTGCCAGCAGCCAAGAGGGAGACAGGATAGCAGATACGCAGTATTTT. Its protein product is CASSQEGDRIADTQYF.

The DNA for the CDR3 is TGTGCCAGCAGCCAAGACAGCGGGGGGTCCAATGAGCAGTTCTTC. Translated: CASSQDSGGSNEQFF. This chain links TRBV3-1 (or the pseudogene TRBV3-2) with TRBJ2-1; 9 bases align to TRBD2. The ends lost 0 bases at V and 6 bases at J; junction bases unmatched: 3. CDR1 and CDR2 from the germline V gene are LGHDT and YNNKEL (reference sequence). The CDR3 consists of 15 residues.

The V gene is TRBV25-1, the J gene TRBJ1-6, with 11 bases that match TRBD1. CDR1 is MGHDK and CDR2 is SYGVNS in the germline V gene. This CDR3 region has 15 residues. The trim removed 3 bases at V and 6 bases at J, leaving 1 base unmatched. CDR3 DNA sequence: TGTGCCAGCAGTGAGGACAGGGGGCTTAATTCACCCCTCCACTTT. It codes for CASSEDRGLNSPLHF.